This T cell receptor (beta chain) was captured in a study of T cell responses to AZD1222 COVID-19 vaccine. About the study: Pooled together were second doses at about 4 or about 12 weeks. Points from the study as a whole: It was only a handful of AZD1222 recipients who were seropositive at baseline. Repertoire sampling happened only post peak T cell response. Donors in the cohort were predominantly white British and more often female, and clonal diversity was possibly underestimated.

The germline gives CDR1 SGDLS, CDR2 YYNGEE. Trimming removed 4 bases at V and 2 bases at J, with 13 bases between. The CDR3 loop spans 14 amino acids. The data were produced by immunoSEQ multiplex PCR, yet TCRdb's version contains in-frame clones alone and is incomplete. The table has some 110,000 clones, approximately 92% seen once. This clone appeared a single time. The antigen remains unidentified. The gene calls are TRBV9 and TRBJ2-7; D is possibly TRBD2 (6 bases). This clonotype was sampled from an adult in good health. Here the sequenced sample was peripheral blood, taken on day 0 of AZD1222 vaccination. In nucleotides, the CDR3 is TGTGCCAGCAGCTCCCGGGACTCACCCTACGAGCAGTACTTC. Translation: CASSSRDSPYEQYF. Full variable domain (outside the CDR3, taken from reference TRBV9 and TRBJ2-7): DSGVTQTPKHLITATGQRVTLRCSPRSGDLSVYWYQQSLDQGLQFLIQYYNGEERAKGNILERFSAQQFPDLHSELNLSSLELGDSALYFCASSSRDSPYEQYFGPGTRLTVT.